These 22 T cell receptor beta chains were sequenced from one sample in a study of Graves' ophthalmopathy and Graves' hyperthyroidism. The TCR beta CDR3 regions underwent amplification from RNA transcripts. The library came from an HTBI-primed first-round RT-PCR and a second-round multiplex PCR. One entry per CDR3 protein results from TCRdb running MiXCR on the multiplex PCR reads. This sample has fewer than 600,000 distinct CDR3 sequences; approximately 15% occur once, and the top ten carry 8% to 10%. Input material: blood. The receptor source for this set is a woman aged 30 to 39 with Graves' ophthalmopathy.

The table lists this clonotype with many counts. This chain connects TRBV20-1 to TRBJ2-2, with D possibly being TRBD1 or TRBD2 (5 bases each). Germline lookup yields CDR1 DFQATT and CDR2 SNEGSKA (reference sequence). The CDR3 loop spans 13 amino acids. Trimming pared 0 bases from V and 6 bases from J, leaving 8 bases between. Written as DNA, the CDR3 is TGCAGTGCTAGAGACAGGGACGCCGGGGAGCTGTTTTTT. It yields the protein CSARDRDAGELFF.

This clonotype was recorded at least ten times. This chain links TRBV13 with TRBJ2-7, with no clear D. Germline lookup yields CDR1 PRHDT and CDR2 FYEKMQ (reference sequence). This CDR3 is 13 amino acids long. The V end lost 5 bases, the J end lost 1 base, and 9 bases lay between the germline ends. For the CDR3, the DNA is TGTGCCAGCAGCAACGTCGGGTCCTACGAGCAGTACTTC. Translated: CASSNVGSYEQYF.

This clonotype has ten or more counts. This chain connects TRBV12-3 or TRBV12-4 to TRBJ2-7; TRBD2 agrees at 8 bases. Unmatched junction bases numbered 9, after V lost 8 bases and J lost 6 bases. The CDR3 is 13 residues long. CDR3 residues: CASGGTRQGEQYF. Here the CDR3 DNA reads TGTGCCAGCGGTGGGACTAGACAAGGCGAGCAGTACTTC.

This clonotype has a count of ten or more. V usage is TRBV30 and J usage is TRBJ1-2; the D gene is possibly TRBD1 (6 bases). The CDR3 is 14 amino acids. V lost 0 bases and J 4 bases, leaving 12 bases between the germline ends. Per the germline V gene, CDR1 is GTSNPN and CDR2 is SVGIG (reference sequence). The DNA of the CDR3 is TGTGCCTGGAGTGTTGGGGTAGGGGGCTATGGCTACACCTTC. It codes for CAWSVGVGGYGYTF.

This clonotype was seen at least ten times. The chain joins TRBV20-1 to TRBJ2-5; D not resolved. Germline CDR1 is DFQATT and CDR2 is SNEGSKA (reference sequence). The V end was cut by 0 bases, the J end by 2 bases, with 13 bases between. The CDR3 consists of 15 residues. CDR3 in DNA: TGCAGTGCTAGAGACCGGTTCGGACGACAAGAGACCCAGTACTTC. Its translation: CSARDRFGRQETQYF.

This clonotype was seen more than once but under ten times. The chain couples TRBV11-1 to TRBJ2-2; D is possibly TRBD1 (6 bases). Germline assignment: CDR1 SGHAT and CDR2 FQDESV (reference sequence). The V and J ends lost 0 bases and 1 base respectively, with 12 bases between them. There are 17 residues in the CDR3. CDR3 nucleotides: TGTGCCAGCAGCTTAGCGCCTTTACAGGGGAACACCGGGGAGCTGTTTTTT. Its protein is CASSLAPLQGNTGELFF. Full variable domain (missing parts from reference TRBV11-1 and TRBJ2-2): EAEVAQSPRYKITEKSQAVAFWCDPISGHATLYWYRQILGQGPELLVQFQDESVVDDSQLPKDRFSAERLKGVDSTLKIQPAELGDSAMYLCASSLAPLQGNTGELFFGEGSRLTVL.

As regards this clonotype: This clone may be a read error of a much larger clone one base away. The chain uses TRBV20-1 and TRBJ1-5; tentatively, D is TRBD1 (5 bases). Germline CDR1 reads DFQATT; CDR2 reads SNEGSKA (reference sequence). The CDR3 spans 16 residues. V lost 0 bases, J lost 10 bases, and 22 bases lay in between. Written as DNA, the CDR3 is TGCAGTGCTAGAGATCTGGGACCAACGAGAGGTCATCCCCAGCATTTT. Amino acids: CSARDLGPTRGHPQHF.

Remarks on this clonotype: Being one base from a much bigger clone, this may be a read error. V is TRBV20-1 and J is TRBJ2-7; 7 bases fit TRBD2. V shed 0 bases, J shed 4 bases, and the junction held 6 bases outside the gene matches. The germline V gene encodes CDR1 DFQATT and CDR2 SNEGSKA (reference sequence). The CDR3 sequence is 14 residues long. In DNA form, the CDR3 reads TGCAGTGCTAGAGAGACTAGCTGGATTTACGAGCAGTACTTC. Its translation: CSARETSWIYEQYF.

In this sample, this clonotype turned up many times. The chain carries TRBV10-3 and TRBJ2-2; perhaps TRBD1 as D (5 bases). This CDR3 is built from 15 residues. Germline V gene lookup returns CDR1 ENHRY and CDR2 SYGVKD. With 10 bases removed from V and 0 bases from J, the gap between germline ends came to 15 bases. CDR3 amino acids: CATHGRQTNTGELFF. CDR3 nucleotide sequence: TGTGCCACCCATGGTCGACAGACGAACACCGGGGAGCTGTTTTTT.

This clonotype was picked up many times. This chain joins TRBV6-1 and TRBJ2-5, with 9 bases aligning to TRBD1. The ends lost 5 bases at V and 5 bases at J; junction bases unmatched: 9. The CDR3 consists of 15 residues. Germline values: CDR1 MNHNS, CDR2 SASEGT. The chain's CDR3 is CASSPTGGRGETQYF. The DNA for the CDR3 is TGTGCCAGCAGTCCGACAGGGGGGAGGGGGGAGACCCAGTACTTC.

This clonotype was detected many times. The chain links TRBV20-1 to TRBJ1-1; D gene uncertain. The CDR3 length is 11 residues. Germline V lookup: CDR1 DFQATT, CDR2 SNEGSKA (reference sequence). Trimming removed 4 bases at V and 4 bases at J, with 7 bases between. For the CDR3, the DNA is TGCAGTGCTACCGTTGGCACTGAAGCTTTCTTT. Protein sequence: CSATVGTEAFF.

This clonotype has at least ten counts. V and J are TRBV15 and TRBJ1-5; D is ambiguous. Trimming pared 6 bases from V and 0 bases from J, leaving 6 bases between. Per germline, CDR1 LNHNV and CDR2 YYDKDF (reference sequence). The CDR3 runs 13 residues. The DNA of the CDR3 is TGTGCCACCAGTGGAAATAGCAATCAGCCCCAGCATTTT. This encodes CATSGNSNQPQHF.

Many counts were recorded for this clonotype. The chain is built from TRBV7-9 and TRBJ1-6, with D hard to call. The germline V and J ends were trimmed by 5 bases and 8 bases, with 10 bases remaining between them. The germline gives CDR1 SEHNR, CDR2 FQNEAQ (reference sequence). The CDR3 is 13 residues long. This chain's CDR3 is CASSVRADSPLHF. The CDR3 DNA follows: TGTGCCAGCAGCGTCCGGGCCGATTCACCCCTCCACTTT.

This clonotype has a count of ten or more. The J gene is TRBJ1-1, the V gene TRBV6-4; TRBD1 matches 9 bases. Trimming at V came to 6 bases and at J to 8 bases, leaving 7 bases not matched to a gene. The CDR3 totals 13 residues. Germline V gene data show CDR1 as MRHNA and CDR2 as SNTAGT. The CDR3 DNA is TGTGCCAGCAGGAATGCCGGGACAGGGGAAGCTTTCTTT. This encodes CASRNAGTGEAFF.

This clonotype was recorded at least ten times. The CDR3 DNA reads TGTGCCACCAGGACAGGGGGGCTCGGCTACACCTTC. The encoded protein is CATRTGGLGYTF. This chain joins TRBV10-3 and TRBJ1-2, with 10 bases matching TRBD1. After removal of 10 bases from V and 8 bases from J, the junction contained 7 bases not matched to a gene. Germline loops: CDR1 ENHRY, CDR2 SYGVKD. The CDR3 extends over 12 amino acids.

This clonotype is a singleton in its sample. The rearrangement joins TRBV20-1 to TRBJ1-5; D gene uncertain. Trimming cost V 2 bases and J 7 bases, with 12 bases left between them. Germline assignment: CDR1 DFQATT and CDR2 SNEGSKA (reference sequence). The CDR3 is 13 residues long. The CDR3 bases are TGCAGTGCTAGACAAGGCACGGGACAGCCCCAGCATTTT. Amino acids: CSARQGTGQPQHF.

This clonotype was seen at least ten times. The junction and the germline gene differ at one end; a read error may be behind it. The CDR3 is CASSFGGSRETQYF. In DNA, the CDR3 is TGTGCCAGCAGCTTCGGGGGTTCGCGAGAGACCCAGTATTTC. The rearrangement uses TRBV5-5 and TRBJ2-5, with D possibly being TRBD2 (6 bases). This CDR3 region has 14 residues. The germline gives CDR1 SGHKS, CDR2 YYEKEE (reference sequence).

In its sample, this clonotype was seen many times. The chain couples TRBV27 to TRBJ2-2; 7 bases map to TRBD1. CDR3 length: 13 amino acids. CDR1 and CDR2 from the germline V gene are MNHEY and SMNVEV (reference sequence). V lost 7 bases to trimming and J lost 3 bases; unmatched junction nucleotides: 2. CDR3 sequence: CASIGGYTGELFF. DNA of the CDR3: TGTGCCAGCATAGGGGGCTACACCGGGGAGCTGTTTTTT.

At least ten counts were recorded for this clonotype. The V call is TRBV7-3, the J call TRBJ2-2, with no clear D. Germline CDR1 and CDR2: SGHTA and FQGTGA. The CDR3 consists of 16 residues. V was clipped by 5 bases and J by 0 bases, with 13 bases between them. The CDR3 nucleotides read TGTGCCAGCAGCCTAAACCCGGGTCCGAACACCGGGGAGCTGTTTTTT. This translates into CASSLNPGPNTGELFF.

This clonotype has only one observation. This may stem from a read error, because a much larger clone lies one nucleotide away. The chain links TRBV27 to TRBJ1-1; TRBD1 matches at 8 bases. The germline CDR1 and CDR2 sequences are MNHEY and SMNVEV (reference sequence). V trimming: 3 bases; J trimming: 12 bases; junction bases outside the gene matches: 9. The CDR3 consists of 13 residues. In nucleotides, the CDR3 is TGTGCCAGCAGTTTGAGCGGGGGACAGGAATCTTTCTTT. Protein product: CASSLSGGQESFF.

This clonotype was seen only once. The junction does not match germline at one end; this may be a read error. The rearrangement joins TRBV6-1 to TRBJ1-5; TRBD1 might be the D (6 bases). CDR3 length: 15 amino acids. Germline V CDR1 and CDR2: MNHNS, SASEGT. CDR3 coding DNA: TGTGCCAGCTCAAACCTCAGGGGAGTCTATCAGCCTCAGCATTTT. Amino acid sequence: CASSNLRGVYQPQHF.

Ten or more counts support this clonotype. The chain joins TRBV5-1 to TRBJ2-7, with TRBD2 as a possible D gene (6 bases). With 0 bases removed from V and 7 bases from J, the gap between germline ends came to 17 bases. In germline, CDR1 is SGHRS, CDR2 YFSETQ. This CDR3 is 15 amino acids long. In DNA form, the CDR3 reads TGCGCCAGCAGCTTGGCCTTGGGGGAGGTGGGAGAGCAGTACTTC. As protein: CASSLALGEVGEQYF. Variable domain in full (rest from reference TRBV5-1 and TRBJ2-7): KAGVTQTPRYLIKTRGQQVTLSCSPISGHRSVSWYQQTPGQGLQFLFEYFSETQRNKGNFPGRFSGRQFSNSRSEMNVSTLELGDSALYLCASSLALGEVGEQYFGPGTRLTVT.